The TCR beta chain described here comes from a study of regulatory T cells in long-lasting Graves disease. Stated time point: newly diagnosed GD, antithyroid drugs for less than 3 months. Extracted PBMC RNA gave rise to the TCR library. For TCR beta, libraries came from iRepertoire HTBI primers and Arm-PCR of CDR3 regions. In the original workflow: Across all samples, roughly 60 TRBV segments and 15 or so TRBJ segments were identified. TCRdb passed the multiplex PCR reads through MiXCR, listing each CDR3 protein once. TCRdb's processing, not the study's, gives the V and J calls here. There are over 200,000 distinct CDR3 sequences in the sample; around 18% occur only once, and 14% lies in the top ten. Germline CDR1 is SGHRS and CDR2 is YFSETQ. The ends lost 4 bases at V and 4 bases at J; junction bases unmatched: 9. There are 15 residues in the CDR3. This clonotype was seen repeatedly, ten times or more.

These same records also appear under a second study, on T cells in Graves' hyperthyroidism and ophthalmopathy. In that study: With the HTBI primer set, the TCR CDR3 went through a first round of RT-PCR.

The source is a woman in her 30s with Graves disease. The sequencing used peripheral blood mononuclear cells (PBMCs), collected at new diagnosis, from a patient treated with antithyroid drugs. This chain connects TRBV5-1 to TRBJ2-5; 8 bases line up with TRBD1. CDR3 sequence: CASSLLVGQAETQYF. In DNA, the CDR3 is TGCGCCAGCAGCCTGTTGGTGGGACAGGCAGAGACCCAGTACTTC.